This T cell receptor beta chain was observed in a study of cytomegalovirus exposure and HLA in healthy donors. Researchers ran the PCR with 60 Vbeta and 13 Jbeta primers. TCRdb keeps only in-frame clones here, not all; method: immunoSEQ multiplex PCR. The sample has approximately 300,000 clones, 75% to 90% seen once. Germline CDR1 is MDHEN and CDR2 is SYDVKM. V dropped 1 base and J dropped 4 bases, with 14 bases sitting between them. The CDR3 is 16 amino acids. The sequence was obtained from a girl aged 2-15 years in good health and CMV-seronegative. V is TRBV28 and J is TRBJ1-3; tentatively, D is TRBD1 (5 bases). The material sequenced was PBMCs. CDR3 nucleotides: TGTGCCAGCAGTTTATCGGGGGGGACGACCGGAAACACCATATATTTT. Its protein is CASSLSGGTTGNTIYF.